A single TCR beta chain is shown here with its context. Enrolled during active infection, Seattle patients were then followed longitudinally. This sample was included in a study of blood T cell repertoires in COVID-19. Whole-study context: Sites in the United States, Italy and Spain provided acute and convalescent COVID-19 samples. PBMCs, B-cell-depleted T cells, or T cells were the source of the cDNA or gDNA that made up the material.

As originally analysed: Nucleated cell counts were estimated from reference gene primer amplification. Libraries were prepared by immunoSEQ multiplex PCR; TCRdb keeps only in-frame clonotypes and omits some of them. Clone size and the V and J calls come from that table; the DNA yielded D and trimming. The sample lists 200,000 to 300,000 clones, about 88% occurring once. Trimming took off 5 bases at V and 5 bases at J, with 17 bases between the two ends. CDR1 and CDR2 from the germline V gene are SGHTA and FQGNSA. The CDR3 is made up of 15 amino acids. The material sequenced was peripheral blood. The rearrangement uses TRBV7-2 and TRBJ2-3; possible D gene TRBD2, 5 bases. The clonotype originates from a woman aged 55-69 years with COVID-19, enrolled during active disease. DNA of the CDR3: TGTGCCAGCAGCCACCTGGGAGCTGGGCAAGATACGCAGTATTTT. Its protein is CASSHLGAGQDTQYF.